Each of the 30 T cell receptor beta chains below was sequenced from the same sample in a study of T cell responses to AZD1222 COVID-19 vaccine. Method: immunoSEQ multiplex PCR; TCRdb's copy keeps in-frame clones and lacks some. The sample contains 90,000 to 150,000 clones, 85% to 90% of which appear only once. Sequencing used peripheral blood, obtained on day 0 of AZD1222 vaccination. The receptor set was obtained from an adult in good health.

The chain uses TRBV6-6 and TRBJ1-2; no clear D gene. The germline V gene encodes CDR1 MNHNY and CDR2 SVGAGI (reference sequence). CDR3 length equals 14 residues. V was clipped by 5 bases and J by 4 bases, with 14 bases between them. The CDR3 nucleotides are TGTGCCAGCAGTCTCCCAACCCCTGGCTATGGCTACACCTTC. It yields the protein CASSLPTPGYGYTF.

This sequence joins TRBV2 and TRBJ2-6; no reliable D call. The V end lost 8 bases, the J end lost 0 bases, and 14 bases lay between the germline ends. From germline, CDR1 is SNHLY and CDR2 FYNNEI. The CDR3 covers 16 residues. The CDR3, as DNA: TGTGCCAGCCGGTCGTTCTTACTCTCTGGGGCCAACGTCCTGACTTTC. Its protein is CASRSFLLSGANVLTF.

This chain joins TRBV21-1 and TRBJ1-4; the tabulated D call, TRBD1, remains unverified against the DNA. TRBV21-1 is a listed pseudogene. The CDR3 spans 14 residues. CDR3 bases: TGTGCCAGCAGCTCACGACAGGGCGGTGAAAAACTGTTTTTT. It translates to CASSSRQGGEKLFF.

The CDR3 DNA sequence: TGTGCCAGCAGTTACACAGGGGAATCACCCCTCCACTTT. It encodes CASSYTGESPLHF. The rearrangement uses TRBV12-3 or TRBV12-4 and TRBJ1-6, with 7 bases fitting TRBD1. After removal of 4 bases from V and 10 bases from J, the junction contained 4 bases not matched to a gene. The CDR3 is made up of 13 amino acids.

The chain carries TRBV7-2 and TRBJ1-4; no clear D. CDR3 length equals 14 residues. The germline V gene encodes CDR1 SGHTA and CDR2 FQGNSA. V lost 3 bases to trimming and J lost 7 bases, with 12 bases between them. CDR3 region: CASSLELRGEKLFF. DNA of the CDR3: TGTGCCAGCAGCTTGGAACTCCGTGGTGAAAAACTGTTTTTT.

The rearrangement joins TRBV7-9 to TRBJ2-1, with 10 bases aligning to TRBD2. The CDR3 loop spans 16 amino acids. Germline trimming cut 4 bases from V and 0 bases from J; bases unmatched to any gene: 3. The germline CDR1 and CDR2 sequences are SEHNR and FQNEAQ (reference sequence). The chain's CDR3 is CASSSLAGSSYNEQFF. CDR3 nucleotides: TGTGCCAGCAGCTCACTAGCGGGGAGCTCCTACAATGAGCAGTTCTTC.

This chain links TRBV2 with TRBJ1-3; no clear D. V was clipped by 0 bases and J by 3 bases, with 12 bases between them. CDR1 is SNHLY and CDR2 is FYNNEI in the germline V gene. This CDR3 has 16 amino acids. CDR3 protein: CASSEAPFHGGNTIYF. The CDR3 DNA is TGTGCCAGCAGTGAAGCGCCTTTCCACGGTGGAAACACCATATATTTT.

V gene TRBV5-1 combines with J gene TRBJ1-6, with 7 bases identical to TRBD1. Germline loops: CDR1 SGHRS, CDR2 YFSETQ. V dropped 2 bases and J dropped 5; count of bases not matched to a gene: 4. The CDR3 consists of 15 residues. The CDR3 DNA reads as TGCGCCAGCAGCTTTGGAGGGACAGATAATTCACCCCTCCACTTT. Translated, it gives CASSFGGTDNSPLHF.

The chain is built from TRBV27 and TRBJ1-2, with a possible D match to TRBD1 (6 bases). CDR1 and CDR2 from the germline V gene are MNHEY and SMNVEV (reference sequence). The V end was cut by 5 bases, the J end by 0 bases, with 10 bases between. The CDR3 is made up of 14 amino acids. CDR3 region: CASSPQGTNYGYTF. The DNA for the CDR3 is TGTGCCAGCAGTCCACAGGGTACTAACTATGGCTACACCTTC.

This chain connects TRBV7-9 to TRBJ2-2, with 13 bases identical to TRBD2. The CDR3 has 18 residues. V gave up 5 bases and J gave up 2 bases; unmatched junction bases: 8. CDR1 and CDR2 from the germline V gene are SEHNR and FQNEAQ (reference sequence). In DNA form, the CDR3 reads TGTGCCAGCAGCCCTCGACTAGCGGGGGGCTTAAACACCGGGGAGCTGTTTTTT. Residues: CASSPRLAGGLNTGELFF.

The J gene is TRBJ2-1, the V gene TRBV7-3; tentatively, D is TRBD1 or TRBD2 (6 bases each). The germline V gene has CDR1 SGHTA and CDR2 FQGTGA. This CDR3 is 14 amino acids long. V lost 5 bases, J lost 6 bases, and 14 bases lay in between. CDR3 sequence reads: CASSTGGPINEQFF. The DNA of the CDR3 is TGTGCCAGCAGCACCGGGGGCCCCATCAATGAGCAGTTCTTC.

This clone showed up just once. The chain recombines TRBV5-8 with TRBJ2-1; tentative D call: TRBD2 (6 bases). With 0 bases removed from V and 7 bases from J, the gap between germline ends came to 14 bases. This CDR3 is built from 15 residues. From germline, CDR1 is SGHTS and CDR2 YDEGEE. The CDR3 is CASSLGAGRVNEQFF. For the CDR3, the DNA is TGTGCCAGCAGCTTGGGGGCGGGACGGGTAAATGAGCAGTTCTTC.

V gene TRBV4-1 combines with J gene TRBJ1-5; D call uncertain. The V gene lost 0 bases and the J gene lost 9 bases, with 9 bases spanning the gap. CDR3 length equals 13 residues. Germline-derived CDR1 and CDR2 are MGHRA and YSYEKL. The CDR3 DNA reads TGCGCCAGCAGCCAAGATGGCCTGAGGCCCCAGCATTTT. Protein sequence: CASSQDGLRPQHF.

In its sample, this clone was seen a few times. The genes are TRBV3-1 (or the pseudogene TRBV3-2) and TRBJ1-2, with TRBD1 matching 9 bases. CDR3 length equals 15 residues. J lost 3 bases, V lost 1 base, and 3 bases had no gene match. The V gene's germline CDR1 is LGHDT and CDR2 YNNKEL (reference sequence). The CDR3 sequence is CASSQGTGAYYGYTF. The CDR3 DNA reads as TGTGCCAGCAGCCAAGGGACAGGGGCATACTATGGCTACACCTTC.

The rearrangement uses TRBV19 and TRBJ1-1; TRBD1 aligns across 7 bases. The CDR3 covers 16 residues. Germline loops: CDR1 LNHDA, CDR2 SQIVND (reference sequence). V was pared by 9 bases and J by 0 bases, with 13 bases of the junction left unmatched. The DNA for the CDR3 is TGTGCCAGGAAAAACAGGGGATCATCGATGAACACTGAAGCTTTCTTT. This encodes CARKNRGSSMNTEAFF.

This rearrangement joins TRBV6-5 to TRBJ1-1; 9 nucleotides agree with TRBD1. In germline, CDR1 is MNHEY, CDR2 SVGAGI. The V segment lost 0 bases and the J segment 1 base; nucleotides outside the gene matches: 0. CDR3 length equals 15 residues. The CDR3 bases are TGTGCCAGCAGTTACTCGGGACAGGGGAACACTGAAGCTTTCTTT. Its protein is CASSYSGQGNTEAFF.

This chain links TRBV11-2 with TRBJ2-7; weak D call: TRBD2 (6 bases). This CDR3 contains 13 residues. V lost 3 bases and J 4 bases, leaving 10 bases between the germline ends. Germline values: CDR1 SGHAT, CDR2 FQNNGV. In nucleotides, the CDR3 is TGTGCCAGCAGCTTCGGAGGGCAGTACGAGCAGTACTTC. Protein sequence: CASSFGGQYEQYF.

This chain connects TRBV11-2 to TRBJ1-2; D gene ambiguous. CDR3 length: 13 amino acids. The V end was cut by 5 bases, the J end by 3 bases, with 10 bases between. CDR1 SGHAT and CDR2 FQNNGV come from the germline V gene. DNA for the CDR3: TGTGCCAGCAGCCCCCCGGTATACTATGGCTACACCTTC. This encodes CASSPPVYYGYTF.

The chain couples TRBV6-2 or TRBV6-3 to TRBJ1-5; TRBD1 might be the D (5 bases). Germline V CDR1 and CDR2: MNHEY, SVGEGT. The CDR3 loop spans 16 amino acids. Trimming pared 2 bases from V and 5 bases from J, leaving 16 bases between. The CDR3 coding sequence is TGTGCCAGCAGTTACGGGGGATGGAAGACATATCAGCCCCAGCATTTT. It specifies CASSYGGWKTYQPQHF.

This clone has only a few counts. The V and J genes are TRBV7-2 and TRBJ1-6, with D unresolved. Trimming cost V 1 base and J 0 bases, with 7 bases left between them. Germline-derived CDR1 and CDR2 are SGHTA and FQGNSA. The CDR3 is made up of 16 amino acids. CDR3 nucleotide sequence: TGTGCCAGCAGCTTAGAGTGGAACTCCTATAATTCACCCCTCCACTTT. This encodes CASSLEWNSYNSPLHF.

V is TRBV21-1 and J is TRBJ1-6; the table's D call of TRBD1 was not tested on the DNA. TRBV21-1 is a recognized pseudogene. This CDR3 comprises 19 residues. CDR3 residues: CASSKGTRTGVGYNSPLHF. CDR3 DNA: TGTGCCAGCAGCAAGGGAACGCGGACAGGGGTGGGCTATAATTCACCCCTCCACTTT.

Here the CDR3 DNA reads TGCGCCAGCAGCTTGGCTCCATCCACAGATACGCAGTATTTT. Translating it yields CASSLAPSTDTQYF. The rearrangement links TRBV5-1 to TRBJ2-3; D gene ambiguous. Germline CDR1 reads SGHRS; CDR2 reads YFSETQ. This CDR3 contains 14 residues. The V end was cut by 0 bases, the J end by 2 bases, with 7 bases between.

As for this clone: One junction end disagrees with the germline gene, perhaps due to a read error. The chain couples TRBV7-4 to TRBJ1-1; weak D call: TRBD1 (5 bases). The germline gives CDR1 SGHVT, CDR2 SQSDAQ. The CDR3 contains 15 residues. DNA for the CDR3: TGTGCCAGCAGTTTAGCCCTGGGGGAGAACACTGAAGCTTTCTTT. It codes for CASSLALGENTEAFF.

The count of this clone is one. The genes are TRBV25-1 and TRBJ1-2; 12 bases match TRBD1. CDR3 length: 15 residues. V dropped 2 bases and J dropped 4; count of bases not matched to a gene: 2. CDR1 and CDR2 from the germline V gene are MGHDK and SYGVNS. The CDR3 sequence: CASSEGTGGSYGYTF. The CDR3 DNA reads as TGTGCCAGCAGTGAAGGGACAGGGGGCAGCTATGGCTACACCTTC.

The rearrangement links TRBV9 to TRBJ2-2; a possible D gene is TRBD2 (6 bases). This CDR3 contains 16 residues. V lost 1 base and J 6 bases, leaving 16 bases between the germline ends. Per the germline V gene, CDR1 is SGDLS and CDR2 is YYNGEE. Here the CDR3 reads CASSVSVLGGAGELFF. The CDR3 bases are TGTGCCAGCAGCGTATCAGTTTTGGGAGGCGCCGGGGAGCTGTTTTTT.

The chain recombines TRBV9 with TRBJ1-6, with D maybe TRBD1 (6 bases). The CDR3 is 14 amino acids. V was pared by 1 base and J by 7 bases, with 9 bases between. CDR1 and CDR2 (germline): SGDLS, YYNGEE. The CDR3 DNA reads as TGTGCCAGCAGCGTAAACAGGGTGAATTCACCCCTCCACTTT. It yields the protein CASSVNRVNSPLHF.

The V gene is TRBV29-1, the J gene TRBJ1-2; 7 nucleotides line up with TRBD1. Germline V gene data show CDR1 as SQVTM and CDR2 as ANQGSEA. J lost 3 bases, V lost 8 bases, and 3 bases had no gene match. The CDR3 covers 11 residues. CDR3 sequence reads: CSLGQDYGYTF. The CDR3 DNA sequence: TGCAGCCTTGGACAGGACTATGGCTACACCTTC.

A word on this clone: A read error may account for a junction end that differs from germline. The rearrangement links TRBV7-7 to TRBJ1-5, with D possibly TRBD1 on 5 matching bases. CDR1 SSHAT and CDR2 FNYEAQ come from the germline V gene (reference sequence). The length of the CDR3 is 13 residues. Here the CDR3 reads CASSLGEDQPQHF. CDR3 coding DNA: TGTGCTAGCAGCTTAGGGGAGGATCAGCCCCAGCATTTT.

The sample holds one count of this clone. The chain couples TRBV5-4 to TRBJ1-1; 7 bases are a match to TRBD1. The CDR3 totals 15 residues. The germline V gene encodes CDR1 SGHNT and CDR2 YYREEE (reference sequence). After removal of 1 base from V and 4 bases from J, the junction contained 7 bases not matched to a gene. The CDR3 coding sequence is TGTGCCAGCAGCTTGCAAACAGGGGTTGGCACTGAAGCTTTCTTT. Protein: CASSLQTGVGTEAFF.

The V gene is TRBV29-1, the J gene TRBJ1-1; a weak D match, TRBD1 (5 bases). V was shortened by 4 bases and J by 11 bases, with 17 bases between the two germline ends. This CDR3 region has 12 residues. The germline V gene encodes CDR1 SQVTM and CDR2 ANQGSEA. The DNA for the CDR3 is TGCAGCGTTGTGGTTAGGGGAGTGGGGGCTTTCTTT. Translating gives CSVVVRGVGAFF.